These 9 T cell receptor beta chains were all obtained from the same sample, sequenced in a study of glioma-infiltrating T cells after dendritic cell vaccination. The protocol was immunoSEQ multiplex PCR, while the TCRdb copy is restricted to in-frame clones and leaves out a portion. Altogether some 30,000 clones are present, approximately 90% being singletons, with the ten largest covering under 2.5%. The material sequenced was blood, taken before dendritic cell vaccination. The receptors originated from a human donor with glioblastoma.

The rearrangement links TRBV4-1 to TRBJ1-4, with 10 bases that match TRBD1. V lost 2 bases to trimming and J lost 7 bases; unmatched junction nucleotides: 16. Germline V CDR1 and CDR2: MGHRA, YSYEKL. This CDR3 spans 19 amino acids. CDR3 bases: TGCGCCAGCAGCCAATGGGGGGGGACAGGGGATTCGCGGGGTGAAAAACTGTTTTTT. Translating it yields CASSQWGGTGDSRGEKLFF.

The CDR3 spells CASKLQDRSYEQYF. The CDR3 DNA reads TGTGCCAGCAAACTGCAGGACAGATCCTACGAGCAGTACTTC. The chain links TRBV6-1 to TRBJ2-5; a weak D match, TRBD1 (6 bases). The end of the DNA aligns better with TRBJ2-7, so the J call may be wrong. Germline-derived CDR1 and CDR2 are MNHNS and SASEGT. This CDR3 is built from 14 residues.

This clone was seen just once. CDR3 region: CASSYSKGYTEAFF. The CDR3 DNA follows: TGTGCCAGCAGTTACTCGAAGGGGTACACTGAAGCTTTCTTT. V usage is TRBV6-5 and J usage is TRBJ1-1; tentatively, D is TRBD1 (5 bases). The CDR3 is made up of 14 amino acids. V was pared by 0 bases and J by 3 bases, with 8 bases between. CDR1 is MNHEY, CDR2 SVGAGI, per germline.

The V call is TRBV18, the J call TRBJ2-1, with 11 bases that match TRBD2. The CDR3 sequence is 17 residues long. The V gene's germline CDR1 is KGHSH and CDR2 LQKENI. V shed 0 bases, J shed 2 bases, and the junction held 3 bases outside the gene matches. The CDR3 bases are TGTGCCAGCTCACCACCGGGACTAGCGGATACCTACAATGAGCAGTTCTTC. This sequence encodes CASSPPGLADTYNEQFF.

The chain joins TRBV5-1 to TRBJ2-1; 8 bases line up with TRBD1. With V trimmed by 0 bases and J by 3 bases, 8 bases remained unmatched. The CDR3 contains 17 residues. Germline V gene sequence: CDR1 SGHRS, CDR2 YFSETQ. The CDR3 sequence: CASSLAPRTGNYNEQFF. The DNA of the CDR3 is TGCGCCAGCAGCTTGGCCCCCCGGACAGGGAACTACAATGAGCAGTTCTTC. Full variable domain (rest looked up from reference TRBV5-1 and TRBJ2-1): KAGVTQTPRYLIKTRGQQVTLSCSPISGHRSVSWYQQTPGQGLQFLFEYFSETQRNKGNFPGRFSGRQFSNSRSEMNVSTLELGDSALYLCASSLAPRTGNYNEQFFGPGTRLTVL.

This sequence joins TRBV9 and TRBJ2-3; no firm D call. The CDR3 is 12 residues long. Between the trimmed V and J ends, which lost 4 bases and 4 bases, there was a span of 7 bases. Germline values: CDR1 SGDLS, CDR2 YYNGEE. This CDR3 reads CASSTESDTQYF. In nucleotides, the CDR3 is TGTGCCAGCAGCACCGAGTCAGATACGCAGTATTTT.

V usage is TRBV7-2 and J usage is TRBJ2-3; tentative D call: TRBD1 (6 bases). The V and J ends lost 4 bases and 6 bases respectively, with 11 bases between them. The CDR3 has 13 amino acids. Germline values: CDR1 SGHTA, CDR2 FQGNSA. As DNA, the CDR3 is TGTGCCAGCAGCTCAGGGGCACCGGATACGCAGTATTTT. As protein: CASSSGAPDTQYF.

CDR3 sequence reads: CASSLVSSGGYEQYF. The CDR3 DNA reads as TGTGCCAGCAGCTTGGTTTCTAGCGGGGGTTACGAGCAGTACTTC. The V gene is TRBV5-6, the J gene TRBJ2-7; 10 bases are a match to TRBD2. The CDR3 covers 15 residues. Trimming removed 0 bases from V and 4 bases from J; junction bases left unmatched: 4. Germline-derived CDR1 and CDR2 are SGHDT and YYEEEE.

The rearrangement uses TRBV5-4 and TRBJ2-7; 10 bases are shared with TRBD1. Unmatched junction bases numbered 6, after V lost 4 bases and J lost 2 bases. This CDR3 is built from 15 residues. From germline, CDR1 is SGHNT and CDR2 YYREEE (reference sequence). This CDR3 is CASSPATGGPYEQYF. CDR3 in DNA: TGTGCCAGCAGCCCCGCGACAGGGGGCCCCTACGAGCAGTACTTC.